This T cell receptor (beta chain) was sequenced during a study of T cell changes during pregnancy in multiple sclerosis. Method: immunoSEQ multiplex PCR; TCRdb's copy keeps in-frame clones and lacks some. The sample consists of fewer than 60,000 clones, approximately 91% of them appearing once. CDR1 and CDR2 (germline): GTSNPN, SVGIG (reference sequence). The CDR3 loop spans 11 amino acids. Trimming stripped 3 bases from V and 6 bases from J, with 9 bases between. The TCR comes from a female donor with multiple sclerosis, enrolled in a pregnancy study. This chain joins TRBV30 and TRBJ2-7, with D possibly matching TRBD2 (6 bases). The sequenced sample was peripheral blood, obtained in the second trimester of pregnancy. CDR3 DNA sequence: TGTGCCTGGAGGCCGGGACTCGAGCAGTACTTC. Translating gives CAWRPGLEQYF.